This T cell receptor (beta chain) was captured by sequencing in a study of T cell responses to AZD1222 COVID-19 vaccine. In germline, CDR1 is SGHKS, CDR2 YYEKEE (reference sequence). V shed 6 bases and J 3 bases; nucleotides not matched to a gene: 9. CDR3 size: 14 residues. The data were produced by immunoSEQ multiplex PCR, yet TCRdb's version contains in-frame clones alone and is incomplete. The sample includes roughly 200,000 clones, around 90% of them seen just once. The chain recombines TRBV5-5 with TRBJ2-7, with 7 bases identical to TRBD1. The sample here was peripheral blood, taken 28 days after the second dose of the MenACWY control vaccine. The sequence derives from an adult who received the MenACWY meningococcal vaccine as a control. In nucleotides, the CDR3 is TGTGCCAGCAATGTGCCGGGACAGAACTACGAGCAGTACTTC. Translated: CASNVPGQNYEQYF.